A selection of T cell receptor beta chains follows, all from one sample in a study of cytotoxic CD8 clonotypes in ibrutinib-treated CLL. Method: immunoSEQ multiplex PCR; TCRdb's copy keeps in-frame clones and lacks some. The sample yields around 310,000 clones, 70% to 80% seen once. This sample comprised PBMCs, obtained before ibrutinib treatment. These receptors all stem from a human donor with chronic lymphocytic leukemia. Both conserved end residues are part of each CDR3. The D gene is left open where the match is weak. For some rows the clone size is stated as once, few or many, or as a class when expanded; others skip it.

d_call: TRBD2
v_call: TRBV4-1
clone_size: .
j_call: TRBJ2-3
cdr3_aa: CASSQEGGRAQVKQYF
cdr3_nt: TGCGCCAGCAGCCAAGAGGGCGGGAGGGCCCAAGTCAAGCAGTATTTT

d_call: .
v_call: TRBV7-6
clone_size: .
j_call: TRBJ2-7
cdr3_aa: CASSLVGGTSYEQYF
cdr3_nt: TGTGCCAGCAGCTTAGTAGGTGGGACCTCCTACGAGCAGTACTTC

d_call: .
v_call: TRBV28
clone_size: once
j_call: TRBJ1-2
cdr3_aa: CASSPSPSFGGREYYGYTF
cdr3_nt: TGTGCCAGCAGTCCATCCCCCTCTTTTGGCGGGAGAGAATACTATGGCTACACCTTC

d_call: .
v_call: TRBV7-2
clone_size: .
j_call: TRBJ1-2
cdr3_aa: CASSLYRDDGYTF
cdr3_nt: TGTGCCAGCAGCTTGTACAGAGATGATGGCTACACCTTC

d_call: .
v_call: TRBV4-3
clone_size: .
j_call: TRBJ1-1
cdr3_aa: CASSQDRDGWDWNTEAFF
cdr3_nt: TGCGCCAGCAGCCAAGACCGGGATGGGTGGGACTGGAACACTGAAGCTTTCTTT

d_call: .
v_call: TRBV19
clone_size: .
j_call: TRBJ1-1
cdr3_aa: CASSISGYTEAFF
cdr3_nt: TGTGCCAGTAGTATTAGTGGTTACACTGAAGCTTTCTTT

d_call: .
v_call: TRBV4-2
clone_size: .
j_call: TRBJ1-1
cdr3_aa: CASSQEGLGGAFF
cdr3_nt: TGTGCCAGCAGCCAAGAGGGGTTGGGGGGAGCTTTCTTT

d_call: .
v_call: TRBV20-1
clone_size: .
j_call: TRBJ2-1
cdr3_aa: CSARDEGRQFF
cdr3_nt: TGCAGTGCTAGAGATGAGGGGCGGCAGTTCTTC

d_call: .
v_call: TRBV4-2
clone_size: .
j_call: TRBJ1-1
cdr3_aa: CASSQEQGRTEAFF
cdr3_nt: TGTGCCAGCAGCCAAGAACAGGGAAGGACTGAAGCTTTCTTT

d_call: .
v_call: TRBV6-6
clone_size: .
j_call: TRBJ2-5
cdr3_aa: CASSFQDSPRKTQYF
cdr3_nt: TGTGCCAGCAGTTTCCAGGACAGCCCTCGGAAGACCCAGTACTTC

d_call: .
v_call: TRBV6-1
clone_size: once
j_call: TRBJ2-7
cdr3_aa: CASIRRTSYEQYF
cdr3_nt: TGTGCCAGCATCCGGAGAACCTCCTACGAGCAGTACTTC

d_call: TRBD2
v_call: TRBV28
clone_size: .
j_call: TRBJ2-1
cdr3_aa: CASSRGTSGRRQFF
cdr3_nt: TGTGCCAGCAGTCGAGGGACTAGCGGGAGGAGGCAGTTCTTC

d_call: TRBD2
v_call: TRBV7-9
clone_size: .
j_call: TRBJ2-3
cdr3_aa: CASSGVSGRSTDTQYF
cdr3_nt: TGTGCCAGCAGCGGAGTTAGCGGGAGGAGCACAGATACGCAGTATTTT

d_call: .
v_call: TRBV19
clone_size: .
j_call: TRBJ1-4
cdr3_aa: CASSIELYGATNEKLFF
cdr3_nt: TGTGCCAGTAGTATAGAGCTCTACGGAGCAACTAATGAAAAACTGTTTTTT

d_call: .
v_call: TRBV14
clone_size: .
j_call: TRBJ2-5
cdr3_aa: CASSTSETQYF
cdr3_nt: TGTGCCAGCAGCACCTCAGAGACCCAGTACTTC

d_call: .
v_call: TRBV27
clone_size: .
j_call: TRBJ1-1
cdr3_aa: CASSLGSEAFF
cdr3_nt: TGTGCCAGCAGTTTGGGTTCTGAAGCTTTCTTT

d_call: .
v_call: TRBV6-6
clone_size: .
j_call: TRBJ2-7
cdr3_aa: CASSYSGGLGTYEQYF
cdr3_nt: TGTGCCAGCAGTTACTCTGGGGGGCTAGGAACCTACGAGCAGTACTTC

d_call: TRBD2
v_call: TRBV9
clone_size: once
j_call: TRBJ2-1
cdr3_aa: CASSVSGTNFNEQFF
cdr3_nt: TGTGCCAGCAGCGTAAGTGGGACTAATTTCAATGAGCAGTTCTTC

d_call: TRBD1
v_call: TRBV10-3
clone_size: once
j_call: TRBJ2-3
cdr3_aa: CAISLTGTGITDTQYF
cdr3_nt: TGTGCCATCAGCCTAACCGGGACAGGAATCACAGATACGCAGTATTTT

d_call: .
v_call: TRBV30
clone_size: .
j_call: TRBJ2-1
cdr3_aa: CAWTNYLGFDNEQFF
cdr3_nt: TGTGCCTGGACAAACTATTTAGGTTTTGACAATGAGCAGTTCTTC

d_call: .
v_call: TRBV9
clone_size: .
j_call: TRBJ2-7
cdr3_aa: CASSPRAGGGYEQYF
cdr3_nt: TGTGCCAGCAGCCCGAGGGCAGGGGGAGGTTACGAGCAGTACTTC

d_call: .
v_call: TRBV11-3
clone_size: .
j_call: TRBJ2-7
cdr3_aa: CASSLGLGEQYF
cdr3_nt: TGTGCCAGCAGCCTTGGATTGGGAGAGCAGTACTTC

d_call: TRBD1
v_call: TRBV11-2
clone_size: few
j_call: TRBJ2-5
cdr3_aa: CASSSDREETQYF
cdr3_nt: TGTGCCAGCAGCTCGGACAGGGAGGAGACCCAGTACTTC

d_call: TRBD2
v_call: TRBV25-1
clone_size: .
j_call: TRBJ2-7
cdr3_aa: CASSDGPGRANYEQYF
cdr3_nt: TGTGCCAGCAGTGACGGACCCGGGAGGGCTAATTACGAGCAGTACTTC

d_call: TRBD2
v_call: TRBV7-3
clone_size: .
j_call: TRBJ2-2
cdr3_aa: CASSSRTSEAGELFF
cdr3_nt: TGTGCCAGCAGCAGCAGGACTAGCGAGGCCGGGGAGCTGTTTTTT

d_call: .
v_call: TRBV11-2
clone_size: .
j_call: TRBJ2-7
cdr3_aa: CASSTPPAYEQYF
cdr3_nt: TGTGCCAGCAGCACTCCCCCGGCCTACGAGCAGTACTTC

d_call: .
v_call: TRBV30
clone_size: .
j_call: TRBJ1-5
cdr3_aa: CAWSVLSTGNQPQHF
cdr3_nt: TGTGCCTGGAGTGTACTTTCGACAGGCAATCAGCCCCAGCATTTT

d_call: TRBD1
v_call: TRBV6-5
clone_size: .
j_call: TRBJ2-7
cdr3_aa: CASSSPIGGYSYEQYF
cdr3_nt: TGTGCCAGCAGTTCCCCAATAGGGGGCTACTCCTACGAGCAGTACTTC

d_call: .
v_call: TRBV21-1
clone_size: .
j_call: TRBJ2-1
cdr3_aa: CASSKGTSGNYNEQFF
cdr3_nt: TGTGCCAGCAGCAAAGGGACTAGCGGGAATTACAATGAGCAGTTCTTC

d_call: .
v_call: TRBV5-4
clone_size: .
j_call: TRBJ2-4
cdr3_aa: CASSLSGVLKNIQYF
cdr3_nt: TGTGCCAGCAGCTTATCCGGGGTACTTAAAAACATTCAGTACTTC

d_call: .
v_call: TRBV4-3
clone_size: .
j_call: TRBJ2-7
cdr3_aa: CASSQGHGAYEQYF
cdr3_nt: TGCGCCAGCAGCCAAGGACATGGAGCCTACGAGCAGTACTTC

d_call: .
v_call: TRBV4-3
clone_size: .
j_call: TRBJ1-4
cdr3_aa: CASSQDRFNGKLFF
cdr3_nt: TGCGCCAGCAGCCAAGATCGTTTTAATGGAAAACTGTTTTTT

d_call: .
v_call: TRBV25-1
clone_size: .
j_call: TRBJ2-3
cdr3_aa: CASSEGQPYTDTQYF
cdr3_nt: TGTGCCAGCAGTGAAGGACAGCCATACACAGATACGCAGTATTTT

d_call: .
v_call: TRBV29-1
clone_size: .
j_call: TRBJ2-7
cdr3_aa: CSVSTFSYEQYF
cdr3_nt: TGCAGCGTTAGCACGTTCTCCTACGAGCAGTACTTC

d_call: .
v_call: TRBV28
clone_size: .
j_call: TRBJ1-1
cdr3_aa: CATSTPPMNTEAFF
cdr3_nt: TGTGCCACCTCCACCCCCCCGATGAACACTGAAGCTTTCTTT

d_call: TRBD1
v_call: TRBV5-1
clone_size: .
j_call: TRBJ2-7
cdr3_aa: CASTADRGSSYEQYF
cdr3_nt: TGCGCCAGCACAGCCGACAGGGGGTCGTCCTACGAGCAGTACTTC

d_call: TRBD2
v_call: TRBV27
clone_size: .
j_call: TRBJ2-1
cdr3_aa: CASRKLAEAGGEQFF
cdr3_nt: TGTGCCAGCAGAAAGCTAGCGGAAGCCGGCGGTGAGCAGTTCTTC

d_call: TRBD1
v_call: TRBV30
clone_size: once
j_call: TRBJ1-5
cdr3_aa: CAWSVRWQGDNQPQHF
cdr3_nt: TGTGCCTGGAGTGTACGGTGGCAGGGGGACAATCAGCCCCAGCATTTT

d_call: TRBD1
v_call: TRBV27
clone_size: once
j_call: TRBJ1-1
cdr3_aa: CASSLLGRGITEAFF
cdr3_nt: TGTGCCAGCAGTTTACTTGGCAGGGGGATCACTGAAGCTTTCTTT

d_call: .
v_call: TRBV10-2
clone_size: .
j_call: TRBJ1-5
cdr3_aa: CASRGTEDNQPQHF
cdr3_nt: TGCGCCAGCAGAGGGACGGAAGACAATCAGCCCCAGCATTTT

d_call: .
v_call: TRBV18
clone_size: .
j_call: TRBJ1-2
cdr3_aa: CASSPGRNDNYGYTF
cdr3_nt: TGTGCCAGCTCACCTGGACGGAACGATAACTATGGCTACACCTTC

d_call: .
v_call: TRBV9
clone_size: .
j_call: TRBJ1-2
cdr3_aa: CASSTGLRQGYGYTF
cdr3_nt: TGTGCCAGCAGCACCGGACTGAGGCAGGGCTATGGCTACACCTTC